This T cell receptor (beta chain) was identified in a study of cytomegalovirus exposure and HLA in healthy donors. About the research overall: The roughly 120 validation repertoires matched the approximately 700 first-cohort repertoires in platform, a later analysis reported.

Trimming stripped 4 bases from V and 4 bases from J, with 10 bases between. The CDR3 totals 13 residues. CDR1 SGHVS and CDR2 FNYEAQ come from the germline V gene. The approximately 120-subject validation cohort, separate from the 666-subject first cohort, included the donors. A note on this clone: No antigen is known for it.

Sequenced by immunoSEQ multiplex PCR; TCRdb stores in-frame clones only, minus some. In the table there are 180,000 or so clones, around 86% of which are singletons. Study observations and caveats: In a later analysis, first-cohort TCR clusters were found to tend to co-occur in the 130 or so validation repertoires. Reports indicated that the classifier achieved high specificity and sensitivity in diagnosing cytomegalovirus status.

The source material was PBMCs. The V gene is TRBV7-6, the J gene TRBJ1-1, with D uncertain. The sequence was obtained from a man younger than 40 in good health and CMV-seropositive. CDR3 in DNA: TGTGCCAGCAGCTCGTTGCGGGGCACTGAAGCTTTCTTT. Translation: CASSSLRGTEAFF.